Listed here are 32 T cell receptor beta chains from one sample, sequenced in a study of radiation and T cells in renal cell carcinoma. Documented time point: blood 2 weeks post-SBRT. The sample's treatment: 15 Gy SBRT to primary tumor, nephrectomy 4 weeks later. The assay was immunoSEQ multiplex PCR, and TCRdb's table has in-frame clones only and misses some. This table has 120,000 or so clones, around 82% appearing once. The sample in question was blood, obtained from a patient whose treatment included radiotherapy and nephrectomy. The receptors come from a man in his fifties with renal cell carcinoma.

The chain couples TRBV4-1 to TRBJ2-1; D is perhaps TRBD1 or TRBD2 (5 bases each). This CDR3 has 18 amino acids. In germline, CDR1 is MGHRA, CDR2 YSYEKL. V gave up 0 bases and J gave up 2 bases, with 17 bases separating them. CDR3 residues: CASSQDPGAPYPYNEQFF. CDR3 nucleotides: TGCGCCAGCAGCCAAGATCCCGGGGCGCCTTATCCCTACAATGAGCAGTTCTTC.

V gene TRBV10-3 combines with J gene TRBJ2-7, with D possibly being TRBD1 (6 bases). The CDR3 sequence is 13 residues long. Deletions cut 6 bases from V and 0 bases from J, with 9 bases between. The germline CDR1 and CDR2 sequences are ENHRY and SYGVKD. The CDR3: CAISGQNSYEQYF. The CDR3 nucleotides are TGTGCCATCAGCGGACAGAACTCCTACGAGCAGTACTTC.

This clone was recorded once. V is TRBV11-2 and J is TRBJ2-7; D call uncertain. In germline, CDR1 is SGHAT, CDR2 FQNNGV. The CDR3 is 14 residues long. V was clipped by 0 bases and J by 3 bases, with 9 bases between them. The CDR3 spells CASSLDRSYYEQYF. The CDR3 coding sequence is TGTGCCAGCAGCTTAGATCGGTCTTACTACGAGCAGTACTTC. The entire variable domain, with the rest obtained from reference TRBV11-2 and TRBJ2-7, is as follows: EAGVAQSPRYKIIEKRQSVAFWCNPISGHATLYWYQQILGQGPKLLIQFQNNGVVDDSQLPKDRFSAERLKGVDSTLKIQPAKLEDSAVYLCASSLDRSYYEQYFGPGTRLTVT.

The chain joins TRBV6-1 to TRBJ2-7; D possibly corresponds to TRBD1 (6 bases). V dropped 5 bases and J dropped 0 bases, with 14 bases sitting between them. Germline assignment: CDR1 MNHNS and CDR2 SASEGT. The CDR3 is 15 residues long. CDR3 region: CASSLWGQSSYEQYF. In nucleotides, the CDR3 is TGTGCCAGCAGTCTCTGGGGGCAGAGCTCCTACGAGCAGTACTTC.

This chain joins TRBV5-5 and TRBJ1-2; maybe TRBD1 (5 bases). CDR1 and CDR2 from the germline V gene are SGHKS and YYEKEE (reference sequence). V lost 4 bases and J lost 4, with 17 bases in between. The CDR3 has 15 amino acids. For the CDR3, the DNA is TGTGCCAGCAGCCGTCTCGGGCAGGGAAGCTATGGCTACACCTTC. Its translation is CASSRLGQGSYGYTF.

The V gene is TRBV6-5, the J gene TRBJ2-7; TRBD1 is a possible D gene (6 bases). The length of the CDR3 is 13 residues. Trimming removed 0 bases from V and 5 bases from J, with 8 bases in between. Germline assignment: CDR1 MNHEY and CDR2 SVGAGI. CDR3 sequence: CASSYSSGDEQYF. The CDR3 DNA reads TGTGCCAGCAGTTACTCCTCAGGGGACGAGCAGTACTTC.

The chain employs TRBV9 and TRBJ1-4, with D uncertain. Between the trimmed V and J ends, which lost 0 bases and 5 bases, there was a span of 11 bases. The CDR3 consists of 15 residues. CDR1 is SGDLS, CDR2 YYNGEE, per germline. CDR3 in amino acids: CASSVVGSGNEKLFF. CDR3 sequence (DNA): TGTGCCAGCAGCGTAGTTGGATCTGGCAATGAAAAACTGTTTTTT. Filled out from reference TRBV9 and TRBJ1-4, the complete variable domain reads DSGVTQTPKHLITATGQRVTLRCSPRSGDLSVYWYQQSLDQGLQFLIQYYNGEERAKGNILERFSAQQFPDLHSELNLSSLELGDSALYFCASSVVGSGNEKLFFGSGTQLSVL.

The chain is built from TRBV6-5 and TRBJ1-6; no reliable D call. CDR3 length: 14 amino acids. V was shortened by 6 bases and J by 5 bases, with 11 bases between the two germline ends. Germline CDR1 reads MNHEY; CDR2 reads SVGAGI. CDR3 sequence (DNA): TGTGCCAGCAGCAACAGTAATCATAATTCACCCCTCCACTTT. This translates into CASSNSNHNSPLHF.

The CDR3 coding sequence is TGTGCCAGCAGCATCCCGCTGGGGGAGGTTTCAGATACGCAGTATTTT. Translating it yields CASSIPLGEVSDTQYF. The chain links TRBV7-9 to TRBJ2-3; possibly TRBD2 for D (6 bases). The CDR3 is made up of 16 amino acids. V dropped 5 bases and J dropped 4 bases, with 19 bases sitting between them. The germline gives CDR1 SEHNR, CDR2 FQNEAQ (reference sequence). Based on the CDR3 plus reference TRBV7-9 and TRBJ2-3, the full variable domain is DTGVSQNPRHKITKRGQNVTFRCDPISEHNRLYWYRQTLGQGPEFLTYFQNEAQLEKSRLLSDRFSAERPKGSFSTLEIQRTEQGDSAMYLCASSIPLGEVSDTQYFGPGTRLTVL.

The chain has TRBV6-1 and TRBJ2-7; D gene uncertain. Germline V gene sequence: CDR1 MNHNS, CDR2 SASEGT. The CDR3 is 13 amino acids. V gave up 6 bases and J gave up 2 bases, with 11 bases separating them. DNA for the CDR3: TGTGCCAGCAGGGGAAGGCGAGCCTACGAGCAGTACTTC. Its protein is CASRGRRAYEQYF.

V gene TRBV6-1 combines with J gene TRBJ2-3; 7 bases are shared with TRBD2. Germline V CDR1 and CDR2: MNHNS, SASEGT. J gave up 3 bases and V 7 bases, and 1 base lay outside the gene matches. The CDR3 consists of 12 residues. The CDR3 region is CASTGGTDTQYF. CDR3 DNA: TGTGCCAGCACCGGGGGGACAGATACGCAGTATTTT.

This clone was observed many times. The rearrangement links TRBV7-2 to TRBJ2-3; 9 bases map to TRBD1. The CDR3 runs 14 residues. CDR1 SGHTA and CDR2 FQGNSA come from the germline V gene. V lost 5 bases, J lost 2 bases, and 2 bases stayed unmatched. Here the CDR3 reads CASSLQGATDTQYF. In nucleotides, the CDR3 is TGTGCCAGCAGCCTACAGGGGGCCACAGATACGCAGTATTTT. The full variable domain, completed using reference TRBV7-2 and TRBJ2-3, is GAGVSQSPSNKVTEKGKDVELRCDPISGHTALYWYRQSLGQGLEFLIYFQGNSAPDKSGLPSDRFSAERTGGSVSTLTIQRTQQEDSAVYLCASSLQGATDTQYFGPGTRLTVL.

This clone was seen a few times. In nucleotides, the CDR3 is TGCGCCAGCAGCTTGGGGGGGACCAACTACGAGCAGTACTTC. Protein product: CASSLGGTNYEQYF. The chain has TRBV5-1 and TRBJ2-7; TRBD1 or TRBD2 may be the D gene (5 bases each). The CDR3 has 14 amino acids. V lost 0 bases and J lost 3, with 10 bases in between. Germline CDR1 is SGHRS and CDR2 is YFSETQ.

The table lists this clone with a few counts. This chain connects TRBV5-1 to TRBJ2-5; 7 nucleotides align to TRBD2. This CDR3 has 14 residues. V trimming: 6 bases; J trimming: 4 bases; junction bases outside the gene matches: 9. Germline V CDR1 and CDR2: SGHRS, YFSETQ. CDR3 sequence: CASTFPGRGETQYF. CDR3 DNA: TGCGCCAGCACCTTCCCGGGGAGGGGAGAGACCCAGTACTTC.

The chain links TRBV7-2 to TRBJ2-7; 8 bases map to TRBD1. Looked up from germline, CDR1 is SGHTA and CDR2 is FQGNSA. There are 16 residues in the CDR3. V lost 5 bases and J lost 3; bases outside the gene matches: 12. The CDR3 coding sequence is TGTGCCAGCAGCCCCTCACTATCGACAGGGGTCTACGAGCAGTACTTC. It specifies CASSPSLSTGVYEQYF.

The chain joins TRBV5-4 to TRBJ2-2; 11 bases map to TRBD1. CDR3 length equals 16 residues. Germline loops: CDR1 SGHNT, CDR2 YYREEE (reference sequence). V gave up 2 bases and J gave up 6 bases; unmatched junction bases: 6. In DNA, the CDR3 is TGTGCCAGCAGCTTCCTGGACAGGGGGCGCGCCGGGGAGCTGTTTTTT. Encoded protein: CASSFLDRGRAGELFF.

V is TRBV20-1 and J is TRBJ2-1; tentative D call: TRBD2 (5 bases). CDR1 is DFQATT and CDR2 is SNEGSKA in the germline V gene (reference sequence). The ends were cut back, 6 bases at V and 9 bases at J, with 12 bases in the middle. The CDR3 sequence is 11 residues long. The CDR3 DNA follows: TGCAGTGCGCCCGACTACGGTGAGCAGTTCTTC. Amino acid sequence: CSAPDYGEQFF.

The chain uses TRBV28 and TRBJ2-7, with D possibly being TRBD1 or TRBD2 (7 bases each). The CDR3 length is 15 residues. Per germline, CDR1 MDHEN and CDR2 SYDVKM. Trimming shortened V by 4 bases and J by 2 bases, and 15 bases separated the two germline ends. For the CDR3, the DNA is TGTGCCAGCAGTTCATCAGGGGGGGTTCCCTACGAGCAGTACTTC. Protein sequence: CASSSSGGVPYEQYF.

The chain employs TRBV2 and TRBJ1-5; D is possibly TRBD1 (6 bases). The CDR3 totals 16 residues. From germline, CDR1 is SNHLY and CDR2 FYNNEI. Trimming cost V 2 bases and J 7 bases, with 18 bases left between them. In DNA form, the CDR3 reads TGTGCCAGCAGTGAATTGGGGGCCCACGAAGGCCAGCCCCAGCATTTT. Protein sequence: CASSELGAHEGQPQHF.

This clone was counted once. The V and J genes are TRBV23-1 and TRBJ2-7; possible D gene TRBD1, 6 bases. TRBV23-1 is given ORF status, its function remaining uncertain. This CDR3 contains 16 residues. The V gene lost 0 bases and the J gene lost 3 bases, with 15 bases spanning the gap. CDR3 nucleotides: TGCGCCAGCAGTCAATCAGAGAACAGGGTGTTCTACGAGCAGTACTTC. Its protein is CASSQSENRVFYEQYF.

The rearrangement joins TRBV6-6 to TRBJ1-1; 9 bases are a match to TRBD1. Looked up from germline, CDR1 is MNHNY and CDR2 is SVGAGI (reference sequence). The CDR3 length is 16 residues. Trimming took 5 bases from V and 1 from J; bases not matched to a gene: 8. CDR3 bases: TGTGCCAGCAGTCAATGGAGGGACAGGGCGAACACTGAAGCTTTCTTT. It translates to CASSQWRDRANTEAFF.

V and J are TRBV7-6 and TRBJ1-5; D gene unclear. Trimming took off 5 bases at V and 3 bases at J, with 11 bases between the two ends. This CDR3 comprises 14 residues. CDR1 SGHVS and CDR2 FNYEAQ come from the germline V gene. CDR3 bases: TGTGCCAGCAGCCTTGACGGATTCAATCAGCCCCAGCATTTT. It is translated as CASSLDGFNQPQHF.

This clone was counted a few times. Here the CDR3 reads CASARTDSPLHF. CDR3 nucleotides: TGTGCCAGCGCTAGGACAGATTCACCCCTCCACTTT. This chain links TRBV2 with TRBJ1-6, with D perhaps TRBD1 (6 bases). The CDR3 has 12 residues. The germline gives CDR1 SNHLY, CDR2 FYNNEI. V dropped 8 bases and J dropped 8 bases, with 10 bases sitting between them. The whole variable domain, filled in from reference TRBV2 and TRBJ1-6, reads EPEVTQTPSHQVTQMGQEVILRCVPISNHLYFYWYRQILGQKVEFLVSFYNNEISEKSEIFDDQFSVERPDGSNFTLKIRSTKLEDSAMYFCASARTDSPLHFGNGTRLTVT.

This clone came up a few times. The rearrangement joins TRBV4-3 to TRBJ1-1; D is ambiguous. Germline loops: CDR1 LGHNA, CDR2 YSLEER. Trimming took off 1 base at V and 5 bases at J, with 11 bases between the two ends. CDR3 length equals 14 residues. The CDR3 coding sequence is TGCGCCAGCAGCCAAGGAGTGTTGGCGACTGAAGCTTTCTTT. The encoded protein is CASSQGVLATEAFF.

The chain carries TRBV6-5 and TRBJ2-1; 11 bases match TRBD2. V shed 2 bases, J shed 9 bases, and the junction held 6 bases outside the gene matches. Germline-derived CDR1 and CDR2 are MNHEY and SVGAGI. The CDR3 consists of 15 residues. This chain's CDR3 is CASSYGTSGPGEQFF. DNA of the CDR3: TGTGCCAGCAGTTACGGGACTAGCGGACCGGGTGAGCAGTTCTTC.

The rearrangement uses TRBV27 and TRBJ1-1; TRBD1 matches at 8 bases. The CDR3 is made up of 16 amino acids. The trim removed 0 bases at V and 5 bases at J, leaving 8 bases unmatched. Looked up from germline, CDR1 is MNHEY and CDR2 is SMNVEV (reference sequence). The CDR3 here is CASSLSRQGYGTEAFF. CDR3 nucleotides: TGTGCCAGCAGTTTATCTAGACAGGGGTACGGGACTGAAGCTTTCTTT.

This chain links TRBV7-2 with TRBJ1-3, with 7 bases lining up with TRBD1. This CDR3 comprises 14 residues. Germline CDR1 is SGHTA and CDR2 is FQGNSA. Losses at the gene ends were 2 bases for V and 2 bases for J; bases not matched to a gene: 0. The CDR3 is CASSLQGAGNTIYF. Here the CDR3 DNA reads TGTGCCAGCAGCTTACAGGGGGCTGGAAACACCATATATTTT.

This clone has more than one count but fewer than ten. CDR3 sequence reads: CASRISGRVETQYF. CDR3 DNA: TGTGCCAGCAGGATAAGCGGGAGGGTAGAGACCCAGTACTTC. V gene TRBV2 combines with J gene TRBJ2-5, with 10 nucleotides matching TRBD2. Per germline, CDR1 SNHLY and CDR2 FYNNEI. The CDR3 contains 14 residues. V was clipped by 6 bases and J by 4 bases; unmatched bases: 5.

The V gene is TRBV19, the J gene TRBJ2-7; D is undetermined. Germline CDR1 LNHDA, CDR2 SQIVND (reference sequence). V was pared by 3 bases and J by 1 base, with 7 bases between. The CDR3 is made up of 13 amino acids. This chain's CDR3 is CASSMTGSYEQYF. CDR3 DNA: TGTGCCAGTAGTATGACCGGGTCCTACGAGCAGTACTTC.

V usage is TRBV7-9 and J usage is TRBJ2-3; TRBD2 is a possible D gene (6 bases). The CDR3 is 17 amino acids. Per germline, CDR1 SEHNR and CDR2 FQNEAQ (reference sequence). V shed 6 bases and J shed 3 bases, with 22 bases lying between them. The CDR3 DNA is TGTGCCAGCAGAACCAGGCGGGACGAGAAGGGGACAGATACGCAGTATTTT. This encodes CASRTRRDEKGTDTQYF.

The CDR3 nucleotides read TGCGCCAGCAGCCAGGGACTAGCGGGGGGGCCCCCCGGGGAGCTGTTTTTT. It encodes CASSQGLAGGPPGELFF. The J gene is TRBJ2-2, the V gene TRBV4-3; 16 positions match TRBD2. J gave up 6 bases and V 3 bases, and 4 bases lay outside the gene matches. The length of the CDR3 is 17 residues. CDR1 is LGHNA, CDR2 YSLEER, per germline.

The rearrangement links TRBV25-1 to TRBJ1-2; no clear D. The V end lost 2 bases, the J end lost 7 bases, and 8 bases lay between the germline ends. Germline assignment: CDR1 MGHDK and CDR2 SYGVNS. This CDR3 region has 12 residues. The CDR3 nucleotides are TGTGCCAGCAGTGAAGGGGAGGGTGGCTACACCTTC. The encoded protein is CASSEGEGGYTF.